Shown below are 17 T cell receptor beta chains from a single sample sequenced in a study of blood T cell repertoires in COVID-19. This table comes from immunoSEQ multiplex PCR, and its TCRdb copy is limited to in-frame clones, with some not included. The data show about 330,000 clones, 87% seen once. Sequenced material: PBMCs or T cells enriched from blood (not recorded which). Receptors originate from a woman in her thirties who had recovered from COVID-19.

The chain employs TRBV30 and TRBJ1-6; 7 bases map to TRBD1. V trimming: 3 bases; J trimming: 6 bases; junction bases outside the gene matches: 2. Germline CDR1 reads GTSNPN; CDR2 reads SVGIG (reference sequence). This CDR3 is 13 amino acids long. Here the CDR3 reads CAWRRQGNSPLHF. CDR3 DNA: TGTGCCTGGAGAAGACAGGGTAATTCACCCCTCCACTTT.

The V gene is TRBV25-1, the J gene TRBJ2-7, with a weak D call TRBD1 (5 bases). Germline-derived CDR1 and CDR2 are MGHDK and SYGVNS. This CDR3 is 14 amino acids long. V was pared by 4 bases and J by 3 bases, with 13 bases between. The CDR3 sequence is CASSARVRSYEQYF. The CDR3 nucleotides read TGTGCCAGCAGTGCCAGGGTCAGGAGCTACGAGCAGTACTTC.

The chain uses TRBV29-1 and TRBJ2-5, with a tentative D call TRBD2 (5 bases). Trimming cost V 3 bases and J 5 bases, with 7 bases left between them. Germline CDR1 and CDR2: SQVTM and ANQGSEA. The CDR3 is 11 residues long. The CDR3: CSVEIAETQYF. In DNA form, the CDR3 reads TGCAGCGTTGAGATAGCGGAGACCCAGTACTTC.

This clone was detected a few times. The chain links TRBV6-5 to TRBJ1-6; D is possibly TRBD1 (6 bases). The CDR3 extends over 12 amino acids. The V and J ends lost 11 bases and 7 bases respectively, with 12 bases between them. The germline gives CDR1 MNHEY, CDR2 SVGAGI. The CDR3 spells CAARGWNSPLHF. The DNA of the CDR3 is TGTGCCGCCAGGGGCTGGAATTCACCCCTCCACTTT.

The J gene is TRBJ2-1, the V gene TRBV5-4; a weak D match, TRBD2 (6 bases). With 2 bases removed from V and 7 bases from J, the gap between germline ends came to 13 bases. The length of the CDR3 is 14 residues. CDR1 and CDR2 from the germline V gene are SGHNT and YYREEE (reference sequence). In DNA form, the CDR3 reads TGTGCCAGCAGCTTTGGAACTAGCATGAATGAGCAGTTCTTC. This sequence encodes CASSFGTSMNEQFF.

The rearrangement uses TRBV11-2 and TRBJ1-1; the D is unclear. CDR1 and CDR2 (germline): SGHAT, FQNNGV. The CDR3 is 14 amino acids. V was clipped by 0 bases and J by 5 bases, with 10 bases between them. CDR3 in DNA: TGTGCCAGCAGCTTAGACGGGATGGGGACTGAAGCTTTCTTT. Protein sequence: CASSLDGMGTEAFF.

The chain joins TRBV2 to TRBJ2-1; 9 bases map to TRBD1. The CDR3 has 15 amino acids. The ends lost 8 bases at V and 3 bases at J; junction bases unmatched: 8. Germline loops: CDR1 SNHLY, CDR2 FYNNEI. CDR3: CASGGDRVVYNEQFF. The CDR3 bases are TGTGCCAGCGGGGGGGACAGGGTGGTCTACAATGAGCAGTTCTTC.

The chain joins TRBV7-9 to TRBJ2-1, with D hard to call. The V gene lost 0 bases and the J gene lost 13 bases, with 16 bases spanning the gap. CDR1 and CDR2 from the germline V gene are SEHNR and FQNEAQ (reference sequence). The CDR3 consists of 14 residues. CDR3 sequence (DNA): TGTGCCAGCAGCTTAGCGTCCGAGTACCACTTTCAGTTCTTC. Protein sequence: CASSLASEYHFQFF.

The V gene is TRBV28, the J gene TRBJ2-7; maybe TRBD2 (5 bases). The germline V gene encodes CDR1 MDHEN and CDR2 SYDVKM. Trimming took off 7 bases at V and 6 bases at J, with 22 bases between the two ends. CDR3 length: 15 residues. CDR3 bases: TGTGCCAGCAATACATTATCCCCCGGGATCTCCGAGCAGTACTTC. Translation gives CASNTLSPGISEQYF.

The chain employs TRBV21-1 and TRBJ1-5; the table's D call TRBD1 went unverified against the DNA. TRBV21-1 is labeled a pseudogene. The CDR3 length is 16 residues. CDR3 protein: CASSCRDSGSNQPQHF. In DNA form, the CDR3 reads TGTGCCAGCAGCTGCCGGGACAGTGGGAGCAATCAGCCCCAGCATTTT.

This chain joins TRBV27 and TRBJ2-5, with 7 bases fitting TRBD1. J lost 5 bases, V lost 5 bases, and 8 bases had no gene match. Germline V CDR1 and CDR2: MNHEY, SMNVEV (reference sequence). The CDR3 is 14 residues long. CDR3 amino acids: CASSRTGAGETQYF. In DNA, the CDR3 is TGTGCCAGCAGTCGCACAGGGGCAGGGGAGACCCAGTACTTC.

The rearrangement uses TRBV6-2 or TRBV6-3 and TRBJ1-5; no definite D call. CDR1 MNHEY and CDR2 SVGEGT come from the germline V gene. CDR3 length: 15 amino acids. V gave up 2 bases and J gave up 2 bases, with 10 bases separating them. CDR3 residues: CASSYAGSGNQPQHF. Here the CDR3 DNA reads TGTGCCAGCAGTTACGCGGGCTCGGGCAATCAGCCCCAGCATTTT.

Of note for this clone: The sample contains more than one DNA sequence encoding this CDR3. The V and J genes are TRBV18 and TRBJ1-5; 9 bases fit TRBD1. V shed 6 bases, J shed 0 bases, and the junction held 3 bases outside the gene matches. CDR1 KGHSH and CDR2 LQKENI come from the germline V gene. The CDR3 loop spans 15 amino acids. The CDR3 DNA is TGTGCCAGCTCTCGGGACAGGGATAGCAATCAGCCCCAGCATTTT. Protein sequence: CASSRDRDSNQPQHF. The full variable domain, completed using reference TRBV18 and TRBJ1-5, is NAGVMQNPRHLVRRRGQEARLRCSPMKGHSHVYWYRQLPEEGLKFMVYLQKENIIDESGMPKERFSAEFPKEGPSILRIQQVVRGDSAAYFCASSRDRDSNQPQHFGDGTRLSIL.

The chain uses TRBV24-1 and TRBJ2-1, with 8 bases that match TRBD2. Trimming removed 4 bases from V and 6 bases from J; junction bases left unmatched: 4. CDR3 length: 14 amino acids. Per germline, CDR1 KGHDR and CDR2 SFDVKD. The CDR3, as DNA: TGTGCCACCAGTGAGGGACTAGGAAGCAATGAGCAGTTCTTC. It specifies CATSEGLGSNEQFF.

Regarding this clone: Other DNA sequences of this sample code for an identical CDR3. This chain links TRBV5-1 with TRBJ2-2; TRBD1 agrees at 8 bases. CDR1 and CDR2 from the germline V gene are SGHRS and YFSETQ. V trimming: 4 bases; J trimming: 6 bases; junction bases outside the gene matches: 5. The CDR3 loop spans 14 amino acids. CDR3 sequence (DNA): TGCGCCAGCAGCGGGCAGGGGGCATCCGGGGAGCTGTTTTTT. It codes for CASSGQGASGELFF. The full variable domain, completed using reference TRBV5-1 and TRBJ2-2, is KAGVTQTPRYLIKTRGQQVTLSCSPISGHRSVSWYQQTPGQGLQFLFEYFSETQRNKGNFPGRFSGRQFSNSRSEMNVSTLELGDSALYLCASSGQGASGELFFGEGSRLTVL.

The V call is TRBV30, the J call TRBJ1-5; TRBD1 might be the D (6 bases). The CDR3 is made up of 12 amino acids. CDR1 and CDR2 from the germline V gene are GTSNPN and SVGIG (reference sequence). Deletions cut 4 bases from V and 5 bases from J, with 9 bases between. CDR3 residues: CAWTAGDQPQHF. For the CDR3, the DNA is TGTGCCTGGACCGCAGGGGATCAGCCCCAGCATTTT.

V and J are TRBV9 and TRBJ1-6, with 10 bases identical to TRBD1. Per germline, CDR1 SGDLS and CDR2 YYNGEE. J was trimmed by 4 bases and V by 4 bases; bases with no gene match: 11. The CDR3 runs 18 residues. The DNA of the CDR3 is TGTGCCAGCAGCCAAGACCCCGGGACAGGGGCGTATAATTCACCCCTCCACTTT. This encodes CASSQDPGTGAYNSPLHF.